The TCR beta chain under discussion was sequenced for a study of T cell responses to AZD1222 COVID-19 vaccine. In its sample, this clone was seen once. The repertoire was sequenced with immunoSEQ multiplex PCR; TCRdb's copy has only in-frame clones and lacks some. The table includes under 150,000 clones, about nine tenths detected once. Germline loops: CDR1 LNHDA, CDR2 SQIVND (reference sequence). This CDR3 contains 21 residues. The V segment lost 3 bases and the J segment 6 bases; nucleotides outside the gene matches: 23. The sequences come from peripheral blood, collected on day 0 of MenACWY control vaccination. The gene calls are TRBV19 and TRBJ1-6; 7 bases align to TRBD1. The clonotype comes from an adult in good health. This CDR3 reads CASSIHRQGVIFGSANSPLHF. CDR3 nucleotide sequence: TGTGCCAGTAGTATCCATCGGCAGGGGGTGATTTTCGGGTCCGCTAATTCACCCCTCCACTTT.